This T cell receptor beta chain came from a study of T cells in Graves' hyperthyroidism and ophthalmopathy. There were TCR beta CDR3 regions amplified from RNA transcripts. HTBI primers were used for first-round RT-PCR of the TCR CDR3. MiXCR was run by TCRdb on the multiplex PCR reads, yielding one entry per CDR3 protein. The profile covers about 560,000 distinct CDR3 sequences, with approximately 14% appearing a single time and about 15% taken by the ten largest. This clonotype was observed a few times. Deletions cut 3 bases from V and 5 bases from J, with 17 bases between. This CDR3 has 15 amino acids. CDR1 MNHEY and CDR2 SMNVEV come from the germline V gene (reference sequence). An approximately 10 ml volume of fresh peripheral blood provided the PBMCs.

The genes are TRBV27 and TRBJ2-7; TRBD1 is a possible D gene (6 bases). The source material was blood. The receptor was isolated from a middle-aged woman with Graves' hyperthyroidism. Here the CDR3 reads CASSFLRDMADEQYF. The DNA for the CDR3 is TGTGCCAGCAGTTTTCTCCGGGACATGGCCGACGAGCAGTACTTC.